This TCR beta chain originates from a study of blood T cell repertoires in COVID-19. This clone came up a few times. Enrolment of Seattle patients took place during active infection, and they were followed longitudinally. Clones were read by immunoSEQ multiplex PCR, and TCRdb kept only the in-frame ones, dropping some. The sample consists of 250,000 to 350,000 clones, 75% to 90% of them appearing once. This CDR3 has 13 amino acids. V was shortened by 5 bases and J by 10 bases, with 15 bases between the two germline ends. Germline lookup yields CDR1 MNHNY and CDR2 SVGAGI (reference sequence). The source of this sequence is a woman aged 65 to 85 with COVID-19, enrolled during active disease. Sequenced: peripheral blood. V is TRBV6-6 and J is TRBJ2-1; D might be TRBD1 (6 bases). The CDR3 region has the DNA TGTGCCAGCAGTCCCACAGGGTTTGGGGAGCAGTTCTTC. Translating it yields CASSPTGFGEQFF.